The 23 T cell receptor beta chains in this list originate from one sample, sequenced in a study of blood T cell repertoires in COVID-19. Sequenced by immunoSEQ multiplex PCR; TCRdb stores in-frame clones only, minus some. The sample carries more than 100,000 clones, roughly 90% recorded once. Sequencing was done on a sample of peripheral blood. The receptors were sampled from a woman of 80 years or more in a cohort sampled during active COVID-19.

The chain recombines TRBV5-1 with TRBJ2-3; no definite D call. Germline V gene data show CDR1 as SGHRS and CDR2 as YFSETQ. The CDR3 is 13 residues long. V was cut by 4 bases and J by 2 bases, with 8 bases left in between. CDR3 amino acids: CASSPLNTDTQYF. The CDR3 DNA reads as TGCGCCAGCAGCCCTCTTAACACAGATACGCAGTATTTT.

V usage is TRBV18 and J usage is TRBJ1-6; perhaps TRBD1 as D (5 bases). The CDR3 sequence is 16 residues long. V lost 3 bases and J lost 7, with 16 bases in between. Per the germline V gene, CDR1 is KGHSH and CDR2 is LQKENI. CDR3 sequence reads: CASSPSRGSWNSPLHF. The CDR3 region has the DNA TGTGCCAGCTCACCTTCAAGGGGATCGTGGAATTCACCCCTCCACTTT. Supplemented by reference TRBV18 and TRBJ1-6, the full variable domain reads NAGVMQNPRHLVRRRGQEARLRCSPMKGHSHVYWYRQLPEEGLKFMVYLQKENIIDESGMPKERFSAEFPKEGPSILRIQQVVRGDSAAYFCASSPSRGSWNSPLHFGNGTRLTVT.

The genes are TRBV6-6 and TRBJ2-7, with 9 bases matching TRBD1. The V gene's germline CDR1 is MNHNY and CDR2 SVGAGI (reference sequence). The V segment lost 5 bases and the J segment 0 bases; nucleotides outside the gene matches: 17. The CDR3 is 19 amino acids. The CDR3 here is CASSLTRSGRTGDSYEQYF. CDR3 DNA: TGTGCCAGCAGTCTGACTCGTAGCGGAAGGACAGGGGACTCCTACGAGCAGTACTTC.

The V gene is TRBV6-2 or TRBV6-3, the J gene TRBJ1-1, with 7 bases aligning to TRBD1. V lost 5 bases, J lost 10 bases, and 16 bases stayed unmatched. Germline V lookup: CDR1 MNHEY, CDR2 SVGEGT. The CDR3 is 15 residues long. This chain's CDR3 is CASSLHDGQARVAFF. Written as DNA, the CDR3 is TGTGCCAGCAGTCTCCACGACGGACAGGCCCGGGTAGCTTTCTTT.

CDR3 nucleotide sequence: TGCGCCAGCACCCCACTTTCAGGGCGAGATAATGAGCAGTTCTTC. Translating it yields CASTPLSGRDNEQFF. The gene calls are TRBV5-1 and TRBJ2-1; D may be TRBD1 (5 bases). Trimming left V 6 bases short and J 7 bases short, with 20 bases between. CDR1 and CDR2 from the germline V gene are SGHRS and YFSETQ. This CDR3 has 15 amino acids. Full variable domain (missing parts from reference TRBV5-1 and TRBJ2-1): KAGVTQTPRYLIKTRGQQVTLSCSPISGHRSVSWYQQTPGQGLQFLFEYFSETQRNKGNFPGRFSGRQFSNSRSEMNVSTLELGDSALYLCASTPLSGRDNEQFFGPGTRLTVL.

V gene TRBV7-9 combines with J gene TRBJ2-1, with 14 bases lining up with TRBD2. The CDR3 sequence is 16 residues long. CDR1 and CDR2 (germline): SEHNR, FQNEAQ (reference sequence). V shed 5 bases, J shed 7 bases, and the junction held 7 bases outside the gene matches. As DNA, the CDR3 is TGTGCCAGCAGCGTACTTCGGACTAGCGGGGGGAATGAGCAGTTCTTC. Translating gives CASSVLRTSGGNEQFF. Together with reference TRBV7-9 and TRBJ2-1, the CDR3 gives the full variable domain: DTGVSQNPRHKITKRGQNVTFRCDPISEHNRLYWYRQTLGQGPEFLTYFQNEAQLEKSRLLSDRFSAERPKGSFSTLEIQRTEQGDSAMYLCASSVLRTSGGNEQFFGPGTRLTVL.

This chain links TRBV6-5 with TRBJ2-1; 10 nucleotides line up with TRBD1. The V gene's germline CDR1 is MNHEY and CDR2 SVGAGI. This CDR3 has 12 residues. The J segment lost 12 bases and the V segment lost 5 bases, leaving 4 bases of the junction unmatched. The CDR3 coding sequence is TGTGCCAGCAGTCGGGACAGGGGAGTGCAGTTCTTC. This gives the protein CASSRDRGVQFF.

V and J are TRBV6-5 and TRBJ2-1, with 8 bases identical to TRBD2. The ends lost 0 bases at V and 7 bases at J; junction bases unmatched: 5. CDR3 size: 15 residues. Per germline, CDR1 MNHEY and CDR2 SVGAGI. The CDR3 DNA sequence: TGTGCCAGCAGTTACTCGACGGGGGGGTGGAATGAGCAGTTCTTC. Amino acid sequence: CASSYSTGGWNEQFF.

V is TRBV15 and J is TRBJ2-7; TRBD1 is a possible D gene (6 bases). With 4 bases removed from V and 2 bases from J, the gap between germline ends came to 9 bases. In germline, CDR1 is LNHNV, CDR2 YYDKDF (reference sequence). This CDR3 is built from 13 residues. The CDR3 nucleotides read TGTGCCACCAGCACCCGGGACACCTACGAGCAGTACTTC. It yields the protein CATSTRDTYEQYF.

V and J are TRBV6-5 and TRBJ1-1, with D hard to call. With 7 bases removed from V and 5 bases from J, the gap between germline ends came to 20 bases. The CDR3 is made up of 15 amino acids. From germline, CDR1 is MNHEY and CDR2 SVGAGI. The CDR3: CASTPAGLAYTEAFF. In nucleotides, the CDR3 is TGTGCCAGCACCCCCGCCGGGTTAGCGTATACTGAAGCTTTCTTT.

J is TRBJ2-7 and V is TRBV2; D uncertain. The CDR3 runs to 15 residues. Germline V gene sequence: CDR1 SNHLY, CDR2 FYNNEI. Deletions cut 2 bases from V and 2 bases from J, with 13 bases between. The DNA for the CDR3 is TGTGCCAGCAGTGAATATGGCAGGCCGGCCTACGAGCAGTACTTC. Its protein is CASSEYGRPAYEQYF.

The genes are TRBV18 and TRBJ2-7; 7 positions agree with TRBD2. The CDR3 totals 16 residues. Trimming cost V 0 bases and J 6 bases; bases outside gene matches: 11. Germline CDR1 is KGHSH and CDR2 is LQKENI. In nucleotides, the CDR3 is TGTGCCAGCTCACCACCCGGAACTAGCGAGTCGGCCGAGCAGTACTTC. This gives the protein CASSPPGTSESAEQYF.

Here the CDR3 reads CASSPRGMNTEAFF. The CDR3 DNA reads as TGTGCCAGCAGCCCCAGGGGGATGAACACTGAAGCTTTCTTT. This chain connects TRBV11-3 to TRBJ1-1, with 7 bases fitting TRBD1. The V segment lost 5 bases and the J segment 0 bases; nucleotides outside the gene matches: 3. This CDR3 region has 14 residues. In germline, CDR1 is SGHNT, CDR2 YENEEA.

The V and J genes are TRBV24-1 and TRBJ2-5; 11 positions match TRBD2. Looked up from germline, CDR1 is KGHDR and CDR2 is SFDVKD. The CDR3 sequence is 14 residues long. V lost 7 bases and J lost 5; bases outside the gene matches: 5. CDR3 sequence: CATRSSGRSETQYF. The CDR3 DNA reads TGTGCCACCAGATCTAGCGGGAGGAGTGAGACCCAGTACTTC.

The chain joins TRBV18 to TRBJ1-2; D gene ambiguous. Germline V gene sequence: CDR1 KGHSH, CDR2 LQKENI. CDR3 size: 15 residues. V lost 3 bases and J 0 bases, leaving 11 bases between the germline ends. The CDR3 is CASSPQTSSNYGYTF. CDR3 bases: TGTGCCAGCTCACCCCAGACAAGTTCTAACTATGGCTACACCTTC.

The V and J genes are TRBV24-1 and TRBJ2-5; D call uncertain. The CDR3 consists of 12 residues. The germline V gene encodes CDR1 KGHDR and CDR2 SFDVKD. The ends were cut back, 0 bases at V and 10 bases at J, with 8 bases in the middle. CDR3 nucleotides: TGTGCCACCAGTGATTTGAACCGTAGCCAGTACTTC. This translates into CATSDLNRSQYF.

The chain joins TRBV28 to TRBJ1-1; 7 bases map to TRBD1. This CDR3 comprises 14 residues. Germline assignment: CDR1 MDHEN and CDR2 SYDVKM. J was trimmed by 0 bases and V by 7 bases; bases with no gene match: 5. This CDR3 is CASTLTGMNTEAFF. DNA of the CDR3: TGTGCCAGCACCTTGACAGGGATGAACACTGAAGCTTTCTTT.

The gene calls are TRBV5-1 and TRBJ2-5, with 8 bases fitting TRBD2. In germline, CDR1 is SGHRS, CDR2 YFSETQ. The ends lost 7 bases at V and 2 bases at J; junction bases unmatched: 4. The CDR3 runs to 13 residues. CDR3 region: CASGGTRQETQYF. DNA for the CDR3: TGCGCCAGCGGAGGGACTAGGCAAGAGACCCAGTACTTC. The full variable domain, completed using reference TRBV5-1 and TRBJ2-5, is KAGVTQTPRYLIKTRGQQVTLSCSPISGHRSVSWYQQTPGQGLQFLFEYFSETQRNKGNFPGRFSGRQFSNSRSEMNVSTLELGDSALYLCASGGTRQETQYFGPGTRLLVL.

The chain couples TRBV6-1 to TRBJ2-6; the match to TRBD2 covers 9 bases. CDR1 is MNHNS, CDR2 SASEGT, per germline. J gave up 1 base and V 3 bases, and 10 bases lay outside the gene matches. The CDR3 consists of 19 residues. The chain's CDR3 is CASSDLAGAHNSGANVLTF. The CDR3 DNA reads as TGTGCCAGCAGTGACTTAGCGGGGGCCCACAATTCTGGGGCCAACGTCCTGACTTTC.

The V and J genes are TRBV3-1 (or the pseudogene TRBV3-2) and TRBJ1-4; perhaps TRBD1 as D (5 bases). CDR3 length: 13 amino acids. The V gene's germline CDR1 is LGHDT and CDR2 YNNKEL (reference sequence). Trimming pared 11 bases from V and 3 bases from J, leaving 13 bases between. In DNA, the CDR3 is TGTGCCGCGGGGGAGCTGGCTAATGAAAAACTGTTTTTT. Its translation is CAAGELANEKLFF.

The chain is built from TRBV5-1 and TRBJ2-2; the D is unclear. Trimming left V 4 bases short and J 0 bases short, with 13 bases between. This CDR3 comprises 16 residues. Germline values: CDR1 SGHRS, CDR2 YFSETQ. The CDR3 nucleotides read TGCGCCAGCAGCCAGAGAACAGATTCGAACACCGGGGAGCTGTTTTTT. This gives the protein CASSQRTDSNTGELFF.

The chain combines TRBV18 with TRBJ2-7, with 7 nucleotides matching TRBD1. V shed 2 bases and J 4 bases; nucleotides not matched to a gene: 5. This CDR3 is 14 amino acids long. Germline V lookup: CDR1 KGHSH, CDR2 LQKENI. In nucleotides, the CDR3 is TGTGCCAGCTCACCAGAGGCAGGGGGATACGAGCAGTACTTC. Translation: CASSPEAGGYEQYF. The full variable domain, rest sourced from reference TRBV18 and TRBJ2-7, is NAGVMQNPRHLVRRRGQEARLRCSPMKGHSHVYWYRQLPEEGLKFMVYLQKENIIDESGMPKERFSAEFPKEGPSILRIQQVVRGDSAAYFCASSPEAGGYEQYFGPGTRLTVT.

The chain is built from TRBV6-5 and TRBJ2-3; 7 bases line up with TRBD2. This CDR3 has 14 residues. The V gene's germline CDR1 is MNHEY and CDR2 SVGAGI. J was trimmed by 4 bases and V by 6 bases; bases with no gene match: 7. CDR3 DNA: TGTGCCAGCAGCATCGGGAGGAGGTCAGATACGCAGTATTTT. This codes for CASSIGRRSDTQYF.